A single sample is the source of the 21 T cell receptor beta chains below, sequenced in a study of OX40 agonist ivuxolimab in advanced cancers. Profiling relied on immunoSEQ multiplex PCR, and the TCRdb table lists in-frame clones only, not all of them. This table holds about 120,000 clones, just over 90% found once. The source material was CD4+ or CD8+ T cells sorted from blood, sampled in a trial of the OX40 agonist ivuxolimab. The receptors come from an adult with an advanced solid tumor such as melanoma, head and neck, liver or kidney cancer.

The gene calls are TRBV11-1 and TRBJ1-2, with D maybe TRBD1 (6 bases). The CDR3 spans 15 residues. Trimming stripped 5 bases from V and 2 bases from J, with 15 bases between. Germline lookup yields CDR1 SGHAT and CDR2 FQDESV (reference sequence). The DNA of the CDR3 is TGTGCCAGCAGCCTAACCTCCGGGACAAACTATGGCTACACCTTC. Protein product: CASSLTSGTNYGYTF.

The chain joins TRBV5-5 to TRBJ1-1, with 10 nucleotides matching TRBD1. Germline-derived CDR1 and CDR2 are SGHKS and YYEKEE (reference sequence). The CDR3 extends over 15 amino acids. Trimming took 0 bases from V and 10 from J; bases not matched to a gene: 9. DNA of the CDR3: TGTGCCAGCAGCTTGGGTTCGGGACAGGGGTTCGGAGCTTTCTTT. Translation gives CASSLGSGQGFGAFF.

This chain connects TRBV11-3 to TRBJ2-2; D unclear. CDR3 length: 14 residues. V was clipped by 5 bases and J by 4 bases, with 11 bases between them. Germline V gene lookup returns CDR1 SGHNT and CDR2 YENEEA. The chain's CDR3 is CASSPGPVTGELFF. CDR3 coding DNA: TGTGCCAGCAGCCCCGGGCCGGTCACCGGGGAGCTGTTTTTT.

The chain combines TRBV5-4 with TRBJ2-1; D assignment may be TRBD1 or TRBD2 (5 bases each). Trimming cost V 0 bases and J 8 bases, with 12 bases left between them. Germline lookup yields CDR1 SGHNT and CDR2 YYREEE (reference sequence). The CDR3 consists of 14 residues. This chain's CDR3 is CASSLVRDRHEQFF. The CDR3 coding sequence is TGTGCCAGCAGCTTGGTACGGGACCGCCATGAGCAGTTCTTC. Full variable domain (rest looked up from reference TRBV5-4 and TRBJ2-1): ETGVTQSPTHLIKTRGQQVTLRCSSQSGHNTVSWYQQALGQGPQFIFQYYREEENGRGNFPPRFSGLQFPNYSSELNVNALELDDSALYLCASSLVRDRHEQFFGPGTRLTVL.

The chain recombines TRBV15 with TRBJ2-5, with D tentatively TRBD1 (7 bases). With the DNA end fitting TRBJ2-7 better, the J assignment may be wrong. The CDR3 sequence is 20 residues long. Germline CDR1 reads LNHNV; CDR2 reads YYDKDF (reference sequence). The CDR3 coding sequence is TGTGCCACCAGCAGAGATCGGGCAGGGGACCTCCTCAGGGGGGCCTACGAGCAGTACTTC. Protein sequence: CATSRDRAGDLLRGAYEQYF.

This chain uses TRBV6-1 with TRBJ2-3, with 9 bases aligning to TRBD2. The V gene's germline CDR1 is MNHNS and CDR2 SASEGT. The length of the CDR3 is 14 residues. The trim removed 10 bases at V and 3 bases at J, leaving 8 bases unmatched. CDR3 sequence: CATVAGVPTDTQYF. For the CDR3, the DNA is TGTGCCACCGTAGCGGGAGTCCCTACAGATACGCAGTATTTT.

The chain couples TRBV6-5 to TRBJ1-1; 7 bases map to TRBD1. Germline V gene sequence: CDR1 MNHEY, CDR2 SVGAGI. This CDR3 comprises 14 residues. J gave up 7 bases and V 5 bases, and 10 bases lay outside the gene matches. CDR3 in amino acids: CASSPRPGGIEAFF. The DNA for the CDR3 is TGTGCCAGCAGTCCGCGGCCAGGGGGGATTGAAGCTTTCTTT.

The chain is built from TRBV14 and TRBJ2-2; a possible D gene is TRBD1 (5 bases). Trimming cost V 0 bases and J 0 bases, with 11 bases left between them. CDR3 length: 17 residues. Germline CDR1 SGHDN, CDR2 FVKESK. The chain's CDR3 is CASSQDGALANTGELFF. In nucleotides, the CDR3 is TGTGCCAGCAGCCAAGATGGGGCACTCGCGAACACCGGGGAGCTGTTTTTT.

This clone was seen more than once but under ten times. This chain uses TRBV11-2 with TRBJ1-6; perhaps TRBD1 as D (5 bases). The CDR3 runs to 15 residues. Trimming took off 5 bases at V and 9 bases at J, with 17 bases between the two ends. In germline, CDR1 is SGHAT, CDR2 FQNNGV. The CDR3 is CASSQEVQAGSPLHF. CDR3 coding DNA: TGTGCCAGCAGCCAAGAGGTACAGGCAGGTTCACCCCTCCACTTT.

The gene calls are TRBV20-1 and TRBJ2-3; no clear D gene. CDR1 and CDR2 from the germline V gene are DFQATT and SNEGSKA (reference sequence). The length of the CDR3 is 11 residues. V lost 7 bases and J lost 6, with 11 bases in between. CDR3 DNA sequence: TGCAGTGTCATCTCCGGGGATACGCAGTATTTT. Protein product: CSVISGDTQYF.

V is TRBV5-8 and J is TRBJ2-7, with D possibly called TRBD1 or TRBD2 (5 bases each). The CDR3 totals 15 residues. Germline-derived CDR1 and CDR2 are SGHTS and YDEGEE. Trimming shortened V by 0 bases and J by 5 bases, and 15 bases separated the two germline ends. CDR3 loop: CASSLGASRGHEQYF. CDR3 coding DNA: TGTGCCAGCAGCTTGGGGGCCAGCCGGGGACACGAGCAGTACTTC.

The gene calls are TRBV4-2 and TRBJ1-2; 8 bases agree with TRBD1. The CDR3 runs to 18 residues. The V and J ends lost 2 bases and 7 bases, in that order; junction bases with no gene match: 18. CDR1 and CDR2 (germline): LGHNA, YNFKEQ. This CDR3 reads CASSQSPGSGQEAGGYTF. For the CDR3, the DNA is TGTGCCAGCAGCCAAAGTCCTGGCTCGGGACAGGAGGCTGGTGGCTACACCTTC.

This chain connects TRBV6-5 to TRBJ2-2, with 12 bases identical to TRBD1. The germline V gene encodes CDR1 MNHEY and CDR2 SVGAGI. The CDR3 covers 15 residues. Trimming removed 5 bases from V and 5 bases from J; junction bases left unmatched: 3. The CDR3 loop is CASSRGQGATGELFF. The CDR3, as DNA: TGTGCCAGCAGTCGGGGACAGGGGGCTACCGGGGAGCTGTTTTTT.

The CDR3, as DNA: TGTGCCACCGGAGGGGGCCTTTACAATGAGCAGTTCTTC. This sequence encodes CATGGGLYNEQFF. The V call is TRBV28, the J call TRBJ2-1, with D possibly being TRBD1 (7 bases). This CDR3 contains 13 residues. Trimming took off 10 bases at V and 4 bases at J, with 14 bases between the two ends. Germline V lookup: CDR1 MDHEN, CDR2 SYDVKM.

The gene calls are TRBV2 and TRBJ2-7; weak D call: TRBD1 (6 bases). Deletions cut 8 bases from V and 0 bases from J, with 14 bases between. The germline V gene has CDR1 SNHLY and CDR2 FYNNEI. The CDR3 consists of 14 residues. The CDR3 reads CASVLTGNSYEQYF. CDR3 coding DNA: TGTGCCAGCGTACTGACAGGAAACTCCTACGAGCAGTACTTC.

This sequence joins TRBV6-5 and TRBJ2-1, with 11 nucleotides matching TRBD2. This CDR3 comprises 16 residues. Germline CDR1 MNHEY, CDR2 SVGAGI. Unmatched junction bases numbered 2, after V lost 0 bases and J lost 4 bases. CDR3 residues: CASSYSGTSGYNEQFF. The CDR3 bases are TGTGCCAGCAGTTACTCAGGGACTAGCGGTTACAATGAGCAGTTCTTC.

V and J are TRBV18 and TRBJ2-2; D is unresolved. Germline CDR1 is KGHSH and CDR2 is LQKENI. There are 14 residues in the CDR3. V dropped 3 bases and J dropped 5 bases, with 10 bases sitting between them. Here the CDR3 reads CASSPSRGTGELFF. DNA for the CDR3: TGTGCCAGCTCACCTTCACGTGGGACCGGGGAGCTGTTTTTT.

The V and J genes are TRBV11-2 and TRBJ2-5; D is possibly TRBD1 (7 bases). V lost 1 base and J lost 0, with 15 bases in between. The CDR3 contains 17 residues. Germline loops: CDR1 SGHAT, CDR2 FQNNGV. The CDR3 nucleotides are TGTGCCAGCAGCTTAGGGCCCAGGGGGGCGTACCAAGAGACCCAGTACTTC. Protein: CASSLGPRGAYQETQYF.

This chain links TRBV28 with TRBJ1-6, with a weak D call TRBD1 (6 bases). Trimming left V 8 bases short and J 7 bases short, with 15 bases between. Germline CDR1 and CDR2: MDHEN and SYDVKM. The CDR3 sequence is 14 residues long. CDR3 nucleotide sequence: TGTGCCAGCTGGGCGCCAGGGGAAAATTCACCCCTCCACTTT. Translated: CASWAPGENSPLHF.

The chain recombines TRBV10-3 with TRBJ1-1, with 8 bases matching TRBD1. The length of the CDR3 is 17 residues. Germline V gives CDR1 ENHRY, CDR2 SYGVKD. J lost 3 bases, V lost 4 bases, and 13 bases had no gene match. The CDR3 loop reads CAISGGFGTGGDTEAFF. The CDR3 DNA follows: TGTGCCATCAGTGGTGGATTTGGGACAGGAGGGGACACTGAAGCTTTCTTT.

The rearrangement uses TRBV4-1 and TRBJ2-3; TRBD2 might be the D (5 bases). V was pared by 0 bases and J by 11 bases, with 12 bases between. Germline V gene data show CDR1 as MGHRA and CDR2 as YSYEKL. The CDR3 extends over 13 amino acids. The CDR3, as DNA: TGCGCCAGCAGCCAAGATGAGGGTTTTAGGCAGTATTTT. It translates to CASSQDEGFRQYF.